This TCR beta chain came from a study of cytomegalovirus exposure and HLA in healthy donors. Findings of the study overall: There was a cluster of highly shared sequence variants that was likely a sequencing artifact. Data from an earlier analysis indicated that most TCR beta V segments were productive either about 90% or about 30% of the time. Later genetic work tied a missense DCLRE1C variant to beta-chain V and J trimming.

Researchers ran the PCR with 60 Vbeta and 13 Jbeta primers. This table comes from immunoSEQ multiplex PCR, and its TCRdb copy is limited to in-frame clones, with some not included. This sample carries roughly 200,000 clones, over 65% of them seen once, and the ten largest clones take 0.6% to 0.7%. Germline CDR1 is SQVTM and CDR2 is ANQGSEA. V was pared by 4 bases and J by 2 bases, with 0 bases of the junction left unmatched. The CDR3 runs to 14 residues. This clone appeared once. Its antigen is not identified. In the same sample, other DNA sequences code for this CDR3. This receptor was taken from a man younger than 35 in good health and CMV-seronegative. The material sequenced was PBMCs. This chain connects TRBV29-1 to TRBJ2-5, with TRBD2 matching over 14 bases. CDR3 amino acids: CSVGLAGGQETQYF. CDR3 DNA sequence: TGCAGCGTTGGACTAGCGGGAGGGCAAGAGACCCAGTACTTC.